This entry lists 29 T cell receptor beta chains sequenced from one sample in a study of cytomegalovirus exposure and HLA in healthy donors. With 60 Vbeta and 13 Jbeta primers, the PCR was carried out. Libraries were prepared by immunoSEQ multiplex PCR; TCRdb keeps only in-frame clonotypes and omits some of them. The repertoire holds 120,000 to 150,000 clones, with roughly four fifths as singletons. Sample: PBMCs. All receptors derive from a female donor in good health and CMV-seronegative.

The rearrangement uses TRBV23-1 and TRBJ2-1; tentatively, D is TRBD2 (6 bases). TRBV23-1 is placed among ORFs of uncertain function. Trimming took 4 bases from V and 7 from J, leaving 20 bases between them. The CDR3 extends over 16 amino acids. The CDR3 DNA reads TGCGCCAGCAGTCCGGGGGAGGTGGGGAGGATAAATGAGCAGTTCTTC. As protein: CASSPGEVGRINEQFF.

This clone was observed once. At one end, the junction sequence differs from germline, possibly due to a read error. J is TRBJ2-6 and V is TRBV7-2, with TRBD1 identical over 12 bases. The CDR3 runs 18 residues. Germline V gene sequence: CDR1 SGHTA, CDR2 FQGNSA. The CDR3 loop reads CASSVPGQGAAGANALTF. The CDR3, as DNA: TGTGCCAGCAGCGTACCGGGACAGGGGGCAGCTGGGGCCAACGCCCTGACTTTC. Variable domain in full (rest from reference TRBV7-2 and TRBJ2-6): GAGVSQSPSNKVTEKGKDVELRCDPISGHTALYWYRQSLGQGLEFLIYFQGNSAPDKSGLPSDRFSAERTGGSVSTLTIQRTQQEDSAVYLCASSVPGQGAAGANALTFGAGSRLTVL.

The V and J genes are TRBV9 and TRBJ2-7; perhaps TRBD2 as D (6 bases). The CDR3 runs to 14 residues. V was pared by 3 bases and J by 1 base, with 11 bases between. Germline lookup yields CDR1 SGDLS and CDR2 YYNGEE. For the CDR3, the DNA is TGTGCCAGCAGCGCGGGGGACGGATCCTACGAGCAGTACTTC. Translation: CASSAGDGSYEQYF.

This rearrangement joins TRBV5-4 to TRBJ1-2; TRBD1 aligns across 7 bases. The V segment lost 4 bases and the J segment 2 bases; nucleotides outside the gene matches: 8. This CDR3 has 15 residues. Germline V CDR1 and CDR2: SGHNT, YYREEE (reference sequence). CDR3 in DNA: TGTGCCAGCAGCCCGGTGGGCAGGGGGAACTATGGCTACACCTTC. Translating gives CASSPVGRGNYGYTF.

The rearrangement links TRBV10-1 to TRBJ2-2, with a weak D call TRBD1 (7 bases). Germline assignment: CDR1 WNHNN and CDR2 SYGVQD (reference sequence). The CDR3 has 14 residues. V shed 7 bases and J shed 4 bases, with 13 bases lying between them. CDR3 sequence reads: CASTAGQPTGELFF. The CDR3 DNA follows: TGCGCCAGCACTGCGGGACAGCCCACCGGGGAGCTGTTTTTT.

The chain carries TRBV11-3 and TRBJ2-5; no firm D call. Germline CDR1 and CDR2: SGHNT and YENEEA. V dropped 5 bases and J dropped 1 base, with 2 bases sitting between them. The length of the CDR3 is 11 residues. The CDR3 region is CASSLQETQYF. CDR3 DNA: TGTGCCAGCAGCCTCCAAGAGACCCAGTACTTC. Together with reference TRBV11-3 and TRBJ2-5, the CDR3 gives the full variable domain: EAGVVQSPRYKIIEKKQPVAFWCNPISGHNTLYWYLQNLGQGPELLIRYENEEAVDDSQLPKDRFSAERLKGVDSTLKIQPAELGDSAVYLCASSLQETQYFGPGTRLLVL.

The rearrangement links TRBV6-1 to TRBJ2-3; D possibly corresponds to TRBD2 (6 bases). This CDR3 region has 15 residues. Germline V gene sequence: CDR1 MNHNS, CDR2 SASEGT. Trimming cost V 3 bases and J 0 bases, with 10 bases left between them. CDR3 in amino acids: CASSEPAGSTDTQYF. The DNA of the CDR3 is TGTGCCAGCAGTGAGCCAGCGGGTAGCACAGATACGCAGTATTTT.

V usage is TRBV10-1 and J usage is TRBJ1-1; possibly TRBD1 for D (5 bases). V was shortened by 4 bases and J by 0 bases, with 15 bases between the two germline ends. From germline, CDR1 is WNHNN and CDR2 SYGVQD (reference sequence). The CDR3 consists of 16 residues. The CDR3 loop reads CASSGGPRGVNTEAFF. In DNA, the CDR3 is TGCGCCAGCAGTGGGGGCCCTCGGGGGGTGAACACTGAAGCTTTCTTT.

The genes are TRBV7-2 and TRBJ2-2; D gene ambiguous. V was pared by 5 bases and J by 2 bases, with 6 bases between. Germline V gene sequence: CDR1 SGHTA, CDR2 FQGNSA. The CDR3 sequence is 13 residues long. This CDR3 is CASSNKNTGELFF. CDR3 nucleotides: TGTGCCAGCAGCAACAAAAACACCGGGGAGCTGTTTTTT.

J is TRBJ2-1 and V is TRBV15; TRBD2 is a possible D gene (6 bases). The V gene lost 6 bases and the J gene lost 6 bases, with 21 bases spanning the gap. CDR3 size: 16 residues. Germline V CDR1 and CDR2: LNHNV, YYDKDF (reference sequence). The CDR3 is CATSFWGRRPGNEQFF. DNA for the CDR3: TGTGCCACCAGTTTTTGGGGGAGGCGACCCGGCAATGAGCAGTTCTTC.

The chain employs TRBV5-1 and TRBJ2-2; D remains unclear. CDR1 and CDR2 (germline): SGHRS, YFSETQ. The CDR3 loop spans 14 amino acids. V was pared by 0 bases and J by 0 bases, with 3 bases between. CDR3 DNA: TGCGCCAGCAGCTTGGATACGAACACCGGGGAGCTGTTTTTT. It codes for CASSLDTNTGELFF.

This clone came up a few times. V is TRBV7-9 and J is TRBJ1-1, with 8 bases that match TRBD1. Germline values: CDR1 SEHNR, CDR2 FQNEAQ (reference sequence). The ends lost 4 bases at V and 3 bases at J; junction bases unmatched: 4. The CDR3 has 14 amino acids. The CDR3 here is CASSSDRADTEAFF. CDR3 in DNA: TGTGCCAGCAGCTCGGACAGGGCGGACACTGAAGCTTTCTTT. Together with reference TRBV7-9 and TRBJ1-1, the CDR3 gives the full variable domain: DTGVSQNPRHKITKRGQNVTFRCDPISEHNRLYWYRQTLGQGPEFLTYFQNEAQLEKSRLLSDRFSAERPKGSFSTLEIQRTEQGDSAMYLCASSSDRADTEAFFGQGTRLTVV.

The chain couples TRBV6-1 to TRBJ1-5; maybe TRBD1 (5 bases). The CDR3 runs 13 residues. Trimming took 7 bases from V and 6 from J, leaving 13 bases between them. Germline CDR1 reads MNHNS; CDR2 reads SASEGT. CDR3 sequence: CASTARAIQPQHF. CDR3 in DNA: TGTGCCAGCACCGCCAGGGCGATTCAGCCCCAGCATTTT.

V and J are TRBV7-3 and TRBJ1-2, with 7 bases matching TRBD1. After removal of 5 bases from V and 8 bases from J, the junction contained 8 bases not matched to a gene. Per the germline V gene, CDR1 is SGHTA and CDR2 is FQGTGA. There are 13 residues in the CDR3. The CDR3 DNA is TGTGCCAGCAGCCCCGGGACAGACAGGGGCTACACCTTC. It encodes CASSPGTDRGYTF.

This clone came up a few times. V usage is TRBV7-9 and J usage is TRBJ1-2; D gene uncertain. The CDR3 totals 12 residues. Trimming removed 6 bases from V and 8 bases from J, with 13 bases in between. Germline CDR1 reads SEHNR; CDR2 reads FQNEAQ (reference sequence). The CDR3 DNA sequence: TGTGCCAGCAGGCACCCATTGGGCGGCTACACCTTC. This translates into CASRHPLGGYTF.

This clone has only a few counts. The chain is built from TRBV28 and TRBJ2-5, with 7 bases aligning to TRBD1. The CDR3 totals 15 residues. Germline V gene lookup returns CDR1 MDHEN and CDR2 SYDVKM. Germline trimming cut 2 bases from V and 3 bases from J; bases unmatched to any gene: 6. The CDR3 nucleotides are TGTGCCAGCAGTTTAGGGGCGACAGGGAAAGAGACCCAGTACTTC. Translation gives CASSLGATGKETQYF.

The chain is built from TRBV28 and TRBJ2-7, with D tentatively TRBD2 (6 bases). The CDR3 is 16 residues long. The germline CDR1 and CDR2 sequences are MDHEN and SYDVKM. V was trimmed by 6 bases and J by 1 base, leaving 19 bases between them. The CDR3 DNA is TGTGCCAGCAGCCCAACCCGGGACTCGTCTTCCTACGAGCAGTACTTC. Its protein is CASSPTRDSSSYEQYF.

A few counts support this clone. This chain links TRBV5-1 with TRBJ2-1; perhaps TRBD1 as D (5 bases). CDR3 length: 15 residues. The germline gives CDR1 SGHRS, CDR2 YFSETQ. Trimming removed 0 bases at V and 0 bases at J, with 7 bases between. CDR3: CASSLDRSSYNEQFF. The CDR3 region has the DNA TGCGCCAGCAGCTTGGACAGGAGCTCCTACAATGAGCAGTTCTTC. The complete variable domain, with remaining parts taken from reference TRBV5-1 and TRBJ2-1, reads KAGVTQTPRYLIKTRGQQVTLSCSPISGHRSVSWYQQTPGQGLQFLFEYFSETQRNKGNFPGRFSGRQFSNSRSEMNVSTLELGDSALYLCASSLDRSSYNEQFFGPGTRLTVL.

The genes are TRBV6-5 and TRBJ1-2; D gene ambiguous. Deletions cut 0 bases from V and 2 bases from J, with 7 bases between. The CDR3 consists of 14 residues. In germline, CDR1 is MNHEY, CDR2 SVGAGI. Written as DNA, the CDR3 is TGTGCCAGCAGTTACTCTCCGGTAAACTATGGCTACACCTTC. This codes for CASSYSPVNYGYTF.

The rearrangement uses TRBV30 and TRBJ1-1; TRBD1 is a possible D gene (6 bases). The V end was cut by 0 bases, the J end by 2 bases, with 10 bases between. Germline CDR1 and CDR2: GTSNPN and SVGIG (reference sequence). The CDR3 runs 14 residues. In DNA form, the CDR3 reads TGTGCCTGGAGTGTAGGGGGTGGAAACACTGAAGCTTTCTTT. Translated, it gives CAWSVGGGNTEAFF.

The chain joins TRBV6-6 to TRBJ1-2, with D hard to call. The CDR3 runs 16 residues. CDR1 is MNHNY and CDR2 is SVGAGI in the germline V gene (reference sequence). Trimming stripped 0 bases from V and 8 bases from J, with 19 bases between. This CDR3 reads CASSYSFVRGIRGYTF. CDR3 coding DNA: TGTGCCAGCAGTTACTCGTTCGTCCGAGGGATTCGGGGCTACACCTTC.

The chain couples TRBV5-1 to TRBJ2-1; the D is unclear. CDR3 length: 12 residues. Deletions cut 0 bases from V and 7 bases from J, with 5 bases between. Germline-derived CDR1 and CDR2 are SGHRS and YFSETQ. As DNA, the CDR3 is TGCGCCAGCAGCTTGGGACATAATGAGCAGTTCTTC. Amino acids: CASSLGHNEQFF.

A single count supports this clone. V and J are TRBV25-1 and TRBJ1-2; no clear D. Germline assignment: CDR1 MGHDK and CDR2 SYGVNS. CDR3 size: 13 residues. V lost 2 bases, J lost 1 base, and 5 bases lay in between. CDR3 bases: TGTGCCAGCAGTGAAGGACTTAACTATGGCTACACCTTC. This translates into CASSEGLNYGYTF.

The V call is TRBV27, the J call TRBJ2-2; D is perhaps TRBD2 (6 bases). The V end was cut by 6 bases, the J end by 6 bases, with 17 bases between. CDR3 length equals 15 residues. The V gene's germline CDR1 is MNHEY and CDR2 SMNVEV (reference sequence). The CDR3 DNA sequence: TGTGCCAGCAGAAGGGGCGGGGCTGAAGCCGGGGAGCTGTTTTTT. Translation: CASRRGGAEAGELFF.

This sequence joins TRBV2 and TRBJ2-1; D is uncertain. Germline V CDR1 and CDR2: SNHLY, FYNNEI. Trimming left V 8 bases short and J 1 base short, with 12 bases between. CDR3 length: 14 residues. The CDR3 DNA sequence: TGTGCCAGCCTGAATGGCTGGTCCTACAATGAGCAGTTCTTC. It encodes CASLNGWSYNEQFF.

The V and J genes are TRBV11-2 and TRBJ2-7; D possibly corresponds to TRBD2 (6 bases). The CDR3 covers 15 residues. V lost 1 base and J 0 bases, leaving 10 bases between the germline ends. Germline assignment: CDR1 SGHAT and CDR2 FQNNGV. CDR3 region: CASSLGRGTSYEQYF. The DNA for the CDR3 is TGTGCCAGCAGCTTAGGTCGGGGGACCTCCTACGAGCAGTACTTC.

The chain recombines TRBV7-2 with TRBJ2-1; 8 positions match TRBD1. There are 15 residues in the CDR3. Germline loops: CDR1 SGHTA, CDR2 FQGNSA. V was pared by 4 bases and J by 4 bases, with 6 bases of the junction left unmatched. In DNA form, the CDR3 reads TGTGCCAGCAGCTCCACAGGGGGAGGTTACAATGAGCAGTTCTTC. Its translation is CASSSTGGGYNEQFF.

The CDR3 nucleotides read TGTGCCAGCAGTCGTACCCCGGGACAGGGGGCCTATGGCTACACCTTC. Translated, it gives CASSRTPGQGAYGYTF. V and J are TRBV7-8 and TRBJ1-2; 12 bases are a match to TRBD1. V was clipped by 6 bases and J by 4 bases; unmatched bases: 9. The CDR3 spans 16 residues. Germline-derived CDR1 and CDR2 are SGHVS and FQNEAQ.

This clone appeared a single time. The chain is built from TRBV18 and TRBJ1-4; 11 nucleotides line up with TRBD1. V trimming: 6 bases; J trimming: 4 bases; junction bases outside the gene matches: 7. The CDR3 covers 16 residues. Germline V lookup: CDR1 KGHSH, CDR2 LQKENI. CDR3 sequence: CASSPGTGGGNEKLFF. CDR3 sequence (DNA): TGTGCCAGCTCCCCCGGGACAGGGGGAGGTAATGAAAAACTGTTTTTT.